The 27 T cell receptor beta chains listed next were all sequenced from one sample in a study of blood T cell repertoires in COVID-19. TCRdb keeps only in-frame clones here, not all; method: immunoSEQ multiplex PCR. The data contain 140,000 to 150,000 clones, about 90% of them seen just once; the ten biggest clones take up over 9%. Sequencing was done on a sample of PBMCs or T cells enriched from blood (not recorded which). The receptor set was obtained from a man in his sixties who had recovered from COVID-19.

This chain joins TRBV7-9 and TRBJ1-3; 7 nucleotides line up with TRBD1. Germline trimming cut 5 bases from V and 4 bases from J; bases unmatched to any gene: 5. There are 14 residues in the CDR3. The V gene's germline CDR1 is SEHNR and CDR2 FQNEAQ (reference sequence). In DNA, the CDR3 is TGTGCCAGCAGCCAAACAGGGGACGGAAACACCATATATTTT. The encoded protein is CASSQTGDGNTIYF.

A few counts support this clone. The J gene is TRBJ1-3, the V gene TRBV28, with D unclear. With 3 bases removed from V and 5 bases from J, the gap between germline ends came to 14 bases. CDR1 and CDR2 from the germline V gene are MDHEN and SYDVKM. This CDR3 comprises 15 residues. CDR3 nucleotide sequence: TGTGCCAGCAGTTTTGTAACAGATTTGAGAAACACCATATATTTT. This gives the protein CASSFVTDLRNTIYF. The full variable domain, in which reference TRBV28 and TRBJ1-3 provide the parts outside the CDR3, is DVKVTQSSRYLVKRTGEKVFLECVQDMDHENMFWYRQDPGLGLRLIYFSYDVKMKEKGDIPEGYSVSREKKERFSLILESASTNQTSMYLCASSFVTDLRNTIYFGEGSWLTVV.

The V gene is TRBV5-5, the J gene TRBJ1-2; maybe TRBD1 (5 bases). The V end lost 0 bases, the J end lost 6 bases, and 15 bases lay between the germline ends. The length of the CDR3 is 15 residues. Germline lookup yields CDR1 SGHKS and CDR2 YYEKEE (reference sequence). The CDR3 DNA is TGTGCCAGCAGCTTGGACGCTAGGGCAGGGAATGGCTACACCTTC. Amino acids: CASSLDARAGNGYTF.

The chain links TRBV3-1 (or the pseudogene TRBV3-2) to TRBJ2-7; D may be TRBD2 (6 bases). The V gene lost 4 bases and the J gene lost 5 bases, with 15 bases spanning the gap. CDR3 length: 14 residues. The V gene's germline CDR1 is LGHDT and CDR2 YNNKEL (reference sequence). The CDR3 is CASSLQGGPDEQYF. The CDR3 nucleotides read TGTGCCAGCAGCCTTCAAGGAGGGCCGGACGAGCAGTACTTC.

This chain uses TRBV3-1 (or the pseudogene TRBV3-2) with TRBJ1-5, with TRBD1 matching over 10 bases. The CDR3 has 16 amino acids. Germline lookup yields CDR1 LGHDT and CDR2 YNNKEL (reference sequence). V lost 4 bases, J lost 8 bases, and 11 bases stayed unmatched. CDR3 nucleotide sequence: TGTGCCAGCAGCCCAGGGCGACAGGGGGCGAGGGAGCCCCAGCATTTT. It translates to CASSPGRQGAREPQHF.

This CDR3 is CASSVVGGRNEQFF. Here the CDR3 DNA reads TGTGCCAGCAGCGTAGTTGGCGGGAGGAATGAGCAGTTCTTC. The rearrangement joins TRBV9 to TRBJ2-1; 8 bases map to TRBD2. V shed 0 bases, J shed 7 bases, and the junction held 3 bases outside the gene matches. CDR1 SGDLS and CDR2 YYNGEE come from the germline V gene. The CDR3 contains 14 residues.

The rearrangement joins TRBV5-1 to TRBJ2-5; 7 nucleotides agree with TRBD2. Germline V lookup: CDR1 SGHRS, CDR2 YFSETQ. This CDR3 region has 15 residues. The V segment lost 1 base and the J segment 0 bases; nucleotides outside the gene matches: 3. CDR3 amino acids: CASSLSGTNQETQYF. CDR3 nucleotides: TGCGCCAGCAGCTTGTCGGGGACTAACCAAGAGACCCAGTACTTC.

V usage is TRBV6-5 and J usage is TRBJ2-7; 8 bases line up with TRBD1. CDR1 MNHEY and CDR2 SVGAGI come from the germline V gene. J was trimmed by 7 bases and V by 7 bases; bases with no gene match: 3. The CDR3 sequence is 11 residues long. The CDR3 loop reads CASTQGAEQYF. CDR3 DNA sequence: TGTGCCAGCACCCAGGGGGCTGAGCAGTACTTC.

J is TRBJ1-2 and V is TRBV6-4; TRBD1 matches at 9 bases. With V trimmed by 3 bases and J by 8 bases, 7 bases remained unmatched. The CDR3 runs 14 residues. Germline CDR1 and CDR2: MRHNA and SNTAGT. As DNA, the CDR3 is TGTGCCAGCAGTGAAGCACAGGGGGCACGAGGCTACACCTTC. Residues: CASSEAQGARGYTF.

This clone appeared a few times. J is TRBJ1-6 and V is TRBV18; D unresolved. CDR1 and CDR2 from the germline V gene are KGHSH and LQKENI. Between the trimmed V and J ends, which lost 8 bases and 8 bases, there was a span of 19 bases. The CDR3 length is 15 residues. In DNA, the CDR3 is TGTGCCAGCCGGGAGCGGCGGACGGAAGATTCACCCCTCCACTTT. Translation: CASRERRTEDSPLHF.

The table lists this clone with a count of one. The chain joins TRBV10-3 to TRBJ2-5, with D tentatively TRBD1 (6 bases). V was clipped by 7 bases and J by 2 bases, with 11 bases between them. This CDR3 contains 13 residues. The V gene's germline CDR1 is ENHRY and CDR2 SYGVKD. CDR3 amino acids: CAITRDRQETQYF. The CDR3 nucleotides read TGTGCCATCACTCGAGACAGGCAAGAGACCCAGTACTTC.

The chain carries TRBV7-8 and TRBJ2-1; no firm D call. The germline V and J ends were trimmed by 1 base and 0 bases, with 10 bases remaining between them. Germline CDR1 SGHVS, CDR2 FQNEAQ. The CDR3 totals 16 residues. This CDR3 is CASSLVVLSSYNEQFF. The CDR3 DNA is TGTGCCAGCAGCTTAGTAGTGCTTAGCTCCTACAATGAGCAGTTCTTC.

The chain combines TRBV19 with TRBJ1-2; perhaps TRBD1 as D (5 bases). Trimming cost V 7 bases and J 0 bases, with 12 bases left between them. CDR1 and CDR2 (germline): LNHDA, SQIVND (reference sequence). The CDR3 covers 14 residues. The CDR3 DNA reads as TGTGCCAGTAACAGGCTCCTCGCTAACTATGGCTACACCTTC. Translation: CASNRLLANYGYTF.

The rearrangement links TRBV29-1 to TRBJ2-1, with D perhaps TRBD2 (5 bases). The CDR3 spans 13 residues. The germline CDR1 and CDR2 sequences are SQVTM and ANQGSEA. Trimming stripped 5 bases from V and 8 bases from J, with 16 bases between. For the CDR3, the DNA is TGCAGCGTTACCGGGATCCCGAGAGATGAGCAGTTCTTC. It codes for CSVTGIPRDEQFF.

The chain links TRBV18 to TRBJ2-5; no reliable D call. Germline V lookup: CDR1 KGHSH, CDR2 LQKENI. The ends were cut back, 3 bases at V and 5 bases at J, with 13 bases in the middle. This CDR3 has 14 residues. CDR3 loop: CASSPVGFGETQYF. The CDR3, as DNA: TGTGCCAGCTCACCGGTCGGGTTTGGGGAGACCCAGTACTTC.

The rearrangement uses TRBV6-5 and TRBJ1-1; 7 bases fit TRBD1. J was trimmed by 6 bases and V by 6 bases; bases with no gene match: 10. Germline V gives CDR1 MNHEY, CDR2 SVGAGI. This CDR3 region has 14 residues. The CDR3 DNA sequence: TGTGCCAGCAGGGAGACAGGGTTGGTGCCTGAAGCTTTCTTT. Its translation is CASRETGLVPEAFF.

Only one count was recorded for this clone. The chain joins TRBV7-2 to TRBJ2-1; tentatively, D is TRBD1 (6 bases). The CDR3 runs to 16 residues. The V end lost 3 bases, the J end lost 0 bases, and 12 bases lay between the germline ends. CDR1 is SGHTA, CDR2 FQGNSA, per germline. The CDR3, as DNA: TGTGCCAGCAGCTTGGACAGACTTAGCTCCTACAATGAGCAGTTCTTC. Amino acids: CASSLDRLSSYNEQFF. Based on the CDR3 plus reference TRBV7-2 and TRBJ2-1, the full variable domain is GAGVSQSPSNKVTEKGKDVELRCDPISGHTALYWYRQSLGQGLEFLIYFQGNSAPDKSGLPSDRFSAERTGGSVSTLTIQRTQQEDSAVYLCASSLDRLSSYNEQFFGPGTRLTVL.

The rearrangement links TRBV5-1 to TRBJ2-5; tentatively, D is TRBD1 (6 bases). The CDR3 spans 16 residues. V was clipped by 0 bases and J by 4 bases, with 16 bases between them. CDR1 and CDR2 from the germline V gene are SGHRS and YFSETQ. The CDR3 spells CASSLARDIRVETQYF. CDR3 coding DNA: TGCGCCAGCAGCTTGGCACGGGACATACGGGTAGAGACCCAGTACTTC.

The chain uses TRBV11-3 and TRBJ2-2, with TRBD2 identical over 8 bases. CDR1 and CDR2 (germline): SGHNT, YENEEA. The J segment lost 4 bases and the V segment lost 5 bases, leaving 6 bases of the junction unmatched. This CDR3 region has 15 residues. Here the CDR3 reads CASSLSGVTTGELFF. The CDR3 bases are TGTGCCAGCAGCCTTAGCGGGGTTACCACCGGGGAGCTGTTTTTT.

V gene TRBV23-1 combines with J gene TRBJ1-2; D call uncertain. TRBV23-1 is an open reading frame whose function is uncertain. V was trimmed by 2 bases and J by 1 base, leaving 14 bases between them. The CDR3 sequence is 16 residues long. CDR3 sequence (DNA): TGCGCCAGCAGTCAAGGCCCACAGAACCATAACTATGGCTACACCTTC. Its translation: CASSQGPQNHNYGYTF.

V is TRBV5-1 and J is TRBJ1-1; the match to TRBD1 covers 7 bases. CDR3 size: 15 residues. Trimming removed 2 bases from V and 3 bases from J; junction bases left unmatched: 7. The germline V gene has CDR1 SGHRS and CDR2 YFSETQ. The CDR3 DNA reads TGCGCCAGCAGCTTACAGGGGAATTTTTACACTGAAGCTTTCTTT. The encoded protein is CASSLQGNFYTEAFF. Looking up the rest from reference TRBV5-1 and TRBJ1-1 gives the full variable domain: KAGVTQTPRYLIKTRGQQVTLSCSPISGHRSVSWYQQTPGQGLQFLFEYFSETQRNKGNFPGRFSGRQFSNSRSEMNVSTLELGDSALYLCASSLQGNFYTEAFFGQGTRLTVV.

The chain is built from TRBV7-3 and TRBJ2-1; 11 bases match TRBD2. The ends lost 2 bases at V and 6 bases at J; junction bases unmatched: 3. There are 15 residues in the CDR3. CDR1 is SGHTA, CDR2 FQGTGA, per germline. Written as DNA, the CDR3 is TGTGCCAGCAGCTTAGCGACTAGCGGGACCAATGAGCAGTTCTTC. It yields the protein CASSLATSGTNEQFF.

V and J are TRBV19 and TRBJ2-7, with TRBD2 matching 10 bases. Germline assignment: CDR1 LNHDA and CDR2 SQIVND (reference sequence). J gave up 6 bases and V 3 bases, and 11 bases lay outside the gene matches. This CDR3 contains 16 residues. For the CDR3, the DNA is TGTGCCAGTAGTATGGCAAGGAGCCTAGCGGGAGTCGAGCAGTACTTC. It specifies CASSMARSLAGVEQYF.

The chain is built from TRBV5-6 and TRBJ2-1; TRBD1 matches 10 bases. V gave up 6 bases and J gave up 4 bases; unmatched junction bases: 7. Germline V gene data show CDR1 as SGHDT and CDR2 as YYEEEE. This CDR3 contains 15 residues. Written as DNA, the CDR3 is TGTGCCAGCACTGAAGACAGGGGGCCTTACAATGAGCAGTTCTTC. Protein: CASTEDRGPYNEQFF.

This chain links TRBV5-8 with TRBJ2-7, with TRBD1 as a possible D gene (6 bases). Germline CDR1 and CDR2: SGHTS and YDEGEE. The V end lost 4 bases, the J end lost 0 bases, and 11 bases lay between the germline ends. This CDR3 comprises 14 residues. This CDR3 is CASSRRGRSYEQYF. The CDR3 nucleotides read TGTGCCAGCAGCCGCAGGGGTCGCTCCTACGAGCAGTACTTC.

The chain joins TRBV6-5 to TRBJ2-7, with 9 bases aligning to TRBD1. In germline, CDR1 is MNHEY, CDR2 SVGAGI. There are 15 residues in the CDR3. V was pared by 6 bases and J by 2 bases, with 8 bases of the junction left unmatched. The CDR3 DNA sequence: TGTGCCAGCAGCCGGTGGGGACAGGGTCCCTACGAGCAGTACTTC. Its protein is CASSRWGQGPYEQYF.

This clone was seen a single time. V is TRBV30 and J is TRBJ2-3; D gene ambiguous. Trimming removed 0 bases at V and 1 base at J, with 8 bases between. Germline values: CDR1 GTSNPN, CDR2 SVGIG (reference sequence). The CDR3 consists of 14 residues. The DNA for the CDR3 is TGTGCCTGGAGTGTACTAACCGGCACAGATACGCAGTATTTT. Translating gives CAWSVLTGTDTQYF.